This T cell receptor (beta chain) was recorded in a study of shared clonotypes between healthy human individuals. Assay: immunoSEQ multiplex PCR; the TCRdb copy retains only in-frame clones and omits some. This sample has some 350,000 clones, with roughly 70% found just once. Trimming stripped 4 bases from V and 4 bases from J, with 19 bases between. Germline V gene data show CDR1 as LGHNA and CDR2 as YSLEER. This CDR3 has 16 amino acids. This clone was detected ten times or more. This sequence was found in a man aged 25 to 45 in good health. The V call is TRBV4-3, the J call TRBJ1-2, with a possible D match to TRBD1 (5 bases). The sequencing input was memory CD4+ T cells sorted from blood. The subset was: CD45RA-negative fraction. The CDR3 here is CASSPRYGGEVYGYTF. The CDR3 DNA reads as TGCGCCAGCAGCCCGCGCTACGGAGGGGAGGTCTATGGCTACACCTTC.